Presented here are 14 T cell receptor beta chains from one specimen sequenced in a study of T cell repertoires in cytomegalovirus infection (dated by TCRdb to about 2019). TCRdb names Illumina HiSeq 1500 as the instrument used. The public reads were run again by TCRdb, first through fastp at Q25 and then through MiXCR, and only productive beta chains were kept. Identical CDR3 protein sequences are pooled into one entry, listed with their most common genes and DNA. Recorded for this sample are roughly 760,000 distinct CDR3 sequences; approximately 34% of them occurred a single time. Of the sample, 2.5% to 3.5% falls within the top ten clones. Sequenced input: PBMCs. These receptors came from a human donor in good health (CMV status not recorded). Some clones in this sample may be carry-over from other donors' samples.

V usage is TRBV13 and J usage is TRBJ2-3; 10 positions match TRBD1. Germline V lookup: CDR1 PRHDT, CDR2 FYEKMQ (reference sequence). The V segment lost 5 bases and the J segment 4 bases; nucleotides outside the gene matches: 6. The length of the CDR3 is 15 residues. The CDR3 bases are TGTGCCAGCAGCCGACAGGGGGCGAAGGCAGATACGCAGTATTTT. Protein sequence: CASSRQGAKADTQYF.

The J gene is TRBJ2-1, the V gene TRBV7-6, with 9 bases identical to TRBD1. V lost 3 bases to trimming and J lost 4 bases; unmatched junction nucleotides: 4. This CDR3 is 15 amino acids long. CDR1 is SGHVS and CDR2 is FNYEAQ in the germline V gene. This CDR3 is CASSFRDRDYNEQFF. CDR3 coding DNA: TGTGCCAGCAGCTTCCGGGACAGGGATTACAATGAGCAGTTCTTC. The complete variable domain, with remaining parts taken from reference TRBV7-6 and TRBJ2-1, reads GAGVSQSPRYKVTKRGQDVALRCDPISGHVSLYWYRQALGQGPEFLTYFNYEAQQDKSGLPNDRFSAERPEGSISTLTIQRTEQRDSAMYRCASSFRDRDYNEQFFGPGTRLTVL.

Remarks on this clonotype: A much larger clone differs by one base, so this may be a read error. For the CDR3, the DNA is TGTGCCAGCAGTTGGGGGGGGGCCAATCAGCCCCAGTATTTT. Protein product: CASSWGGANQPQYF. This rearrangement joins TRBV6-8 to TRBJ1-5; weak D call: TRBD2 (7 bases). The tail of the sequence fits TRBJ2-3 better, so the J call may be wrong. The CDR3 has 14 residues. Germline V CDR1 and CDR2: MNHGY, SAAAGT.

The V gene is TRBV5-5, the J gene TRBJ2-7, with a weak D call TRBD2 (7 bases). Germline values: CDR1 SGHKS, CDR2 YYEKEE (reference sequence). V gave up 2 bases and J gave up 0 bases, with 15 bases separating them. The CDR3 is 16 residues long. The CDR3 DNA follows: TGTGCCAGCAGCTTTTTTGGGGGGGCCCTCTCCTACGAGCAGTACTTC. It specifies CASSFFGGALSYEQYF.

This clonotype has only a few counts. The CDR3 nucleotides read TGTGCCAGCAGTCCCCTGAGGGGGTCCAAGGACACCCAGTACTTC. Translated: CASSPLRGSKDTQYF. The chain uses TRBV27 and TRBJ2-5; D perhaps matches TRBD1 (6 bases). The CDR3 extends over 15 amino acids. V gave up 5 bases and J gave up 8 bases, with 21 bases separating them. Germline CDR1 MNHEY, CDR2 SMNVEV (reference sequence).

The chain joins TRBV7-3 to TRBJ1-1; 8 bases map to TRBD1. The CDR3 runs to 15 residues. V gave up 2 bases and J gave up 3 bases; unmatched junction bases: 5. Germline V gives CDR1 SGHTA, CDR2 FQGTGA. The CDR3 sequence is CASSLALQGDTEAFF. In DNA form, the CDR3 reads TGTGCCAGCAGCTTAGCCCTACAGGGGGACACTGAAGCTTTCTTT.

The J gene is TRBJ2-1, the V gene TRBV18; no definite D call. The V gene lost 3 bases and the J gene lost 4 bases, with 10 bases spanning the gap. This CDR3 has 14 residues. The V gene's germline CDR1 is KGHSH and CDR2 LQKENI. As DNA, the CDR3 is TGTGCCAGCTCACCGCGCCACTTTTACAATGAGCAGTTCTTC. Amino acid sequence: CASSPRHFYNEQFF.

This chain joins TRBV19 and TRBJ1-1, with 10 bases matching TRBD1. V lost 7 bases and J lost 5; bases outside the gene matches: 4. The length of the CDR3 is 13 residues. Per germline, CDR1 LNHDA and CDR2 SQIVND (reference sequence). CDR3 sequence (DNA): TGTGCCAGTATCAGGACAGGGGGAACTGAAGCTTTCTTT. This sequence encodes CASIRTGGTEAFF.

The chain is built from TRBV11-2 and TRBJ2-7; 7 nucleotides agree with TRBD1. V shed 0 bases, J shed 3 bases, and the junction held 8 bases outside the gene matches. The CDR3 sequence is 16 residues long. Germline values: CDR1 SGHAT, CDR2 FQNNGV. CDR3 in amino acids: CASSLESTRQGYEQYF. In DNA form, the CDR3 reads TGTGCCAGCAGCTTAGAATCAACCCGACAGGGCTACGAGCAGTACTTC.

The chain links TRBV2 to TRBJ1-6; D call uncertain. The V end lost 7 bases, the J end lost 12 bases, and 10 bases lay between the germline ends. The CDR3 extends over 11 amino acids. CDR1 SNHLY and CDR2 FYNNEI come from the germline V gene. CDR3 nucleotides: TGTGCCAGCACCATAATAGAACCCCTCCACTTT. This codes for CASTIIEPLHF.

The chain links TRBV20-1 to TRBJ1-3, with D maybe TRBD1 (5 bases). There are 15 residues in the CDR3. V was trimmed by 0 bases and J by 2 bases, leaving 11 bases between them. CDR1 DFQATT and CDR2 SNEGSKA come from the germline V gene (reference sequence). Here the CDR3 reads CSAREMGGTGNTIYF. CDR3 DNA sequence: TGCAGTGCTAGAGAGATGGGGGGGACTGGAAACACCATATATTTT.

This sequence joins TRBV10-3 and TRBJ2-3, with D uncertain. The V and J ends lost 4 bases and 4 bases respectively, with 9 bases between them. Germline V gene sequence: CDR1 ENHRY, CDR2 SYGVKD. This CDR3 is 13 amino acids long. CDR3 loop: CAISGPTPDTQYF. CDR3 bases: TGTGCCATCAGTGGACCCACGCCAGATACGCAGTATTTT.

V is TRBV10-3 and J is TRBJ1-4; unclear D gene. The germline gives CDR1 ENHRY, CDR2 SYGVKD. V lost 0 bases, J lost 4 bases, and 9 bases lay in between. This CDR3 is 15 amino acids long. CDR3: CAISESGRFNEKLFF. DNA of the CDR3: TGTGCCATCAGTGAGTCGGGCAGGTTTAATGAAAAACTGTTTTTT.

With respect to this clonotype: Possible read error: a much larger clone is one base away. The V call is TRBV4-1, the J call TRBJ1-4; D is unclear. From germline, CDR1 is MGHRA and CDR2 YSYEKL. The V end lost 2 bases, the J end lost 3 bases, and 7 bases lay between the germline ends. CDR3 size: 14 residues. CDR3 region: CASSQLHSNEKLFF. In nucleotides, the CDR3 is TGCGCCAGCAGCCAATTACATTCTAATGAAAAACTGTTTTTT.